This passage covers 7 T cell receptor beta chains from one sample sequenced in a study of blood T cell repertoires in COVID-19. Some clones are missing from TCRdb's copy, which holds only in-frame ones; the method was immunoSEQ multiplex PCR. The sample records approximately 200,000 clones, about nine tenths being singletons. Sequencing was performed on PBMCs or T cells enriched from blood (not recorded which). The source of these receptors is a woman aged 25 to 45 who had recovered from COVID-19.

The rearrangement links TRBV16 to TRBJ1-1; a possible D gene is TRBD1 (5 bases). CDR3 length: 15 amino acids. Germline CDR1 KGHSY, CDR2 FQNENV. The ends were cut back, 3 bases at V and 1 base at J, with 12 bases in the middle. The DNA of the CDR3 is TGTGCCAGCAGCCACTCGACAGTCGAGAACACTGAAGCTTTCTTT. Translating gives CASSHSTVENTEAFF.

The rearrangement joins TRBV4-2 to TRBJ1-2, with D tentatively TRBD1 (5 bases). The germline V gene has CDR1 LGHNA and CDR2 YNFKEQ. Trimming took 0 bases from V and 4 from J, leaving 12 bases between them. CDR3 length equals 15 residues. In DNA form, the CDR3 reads TGTGCCAGCAGCCAAGATTTCGGGGGTTCCTATGGCTACACCTTC. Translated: CASSQDFGGSYGYTF.

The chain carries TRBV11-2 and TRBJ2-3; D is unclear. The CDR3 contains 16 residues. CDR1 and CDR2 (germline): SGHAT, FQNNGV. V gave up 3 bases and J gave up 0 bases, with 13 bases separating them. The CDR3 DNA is TGTGCCAGCAGCTTTTTGGCCCCTTCTAGCACAGATACGCAGTATTTT. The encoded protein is CASSFLAPSSTDTQYF.

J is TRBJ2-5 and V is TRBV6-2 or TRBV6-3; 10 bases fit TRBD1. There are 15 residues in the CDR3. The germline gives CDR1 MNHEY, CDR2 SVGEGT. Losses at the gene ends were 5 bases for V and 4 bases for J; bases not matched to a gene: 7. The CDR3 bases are TGTGCCAGCAGTGACGACAGGGGGCTGGCAGAGACCCAGTACTTC. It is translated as CASSDDRGLAETQYF.

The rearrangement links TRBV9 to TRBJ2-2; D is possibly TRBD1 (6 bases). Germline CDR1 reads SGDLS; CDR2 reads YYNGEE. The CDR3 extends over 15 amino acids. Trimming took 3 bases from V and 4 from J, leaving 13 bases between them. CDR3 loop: CASSGLTGPTGELFF. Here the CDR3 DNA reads TGTGCCAGCAGCGGATTGACAGGCCCCACCGGGGAGCTGTTTTTT.

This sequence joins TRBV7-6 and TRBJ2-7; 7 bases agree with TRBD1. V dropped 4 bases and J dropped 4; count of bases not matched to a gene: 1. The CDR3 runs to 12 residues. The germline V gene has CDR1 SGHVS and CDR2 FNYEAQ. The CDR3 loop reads CASSSQGYEQYF. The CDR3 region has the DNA TGTGCCAGCAGCTCACAGGGGTACGAGCAGTACTTC. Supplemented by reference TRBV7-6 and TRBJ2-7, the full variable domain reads GAGVSQSPRYKVTKRGQDVALRCDPISGHVSLYWYRQALGQGPEFLTYFNYEAQQDKSGLPNDRFSAERPEGSISTLTIQRTEQRDSAMYRCASSSQGYEQYFGPGTRLTVT.

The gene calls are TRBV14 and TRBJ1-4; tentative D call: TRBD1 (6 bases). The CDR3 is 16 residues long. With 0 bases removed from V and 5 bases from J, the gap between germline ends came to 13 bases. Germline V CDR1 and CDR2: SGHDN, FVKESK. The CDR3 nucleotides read TGTGCCAGCAGCCAAGATGGTGGCCAGGGGAATGAAAAACTGTTTTTT. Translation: CASSQDGGQGNEKLFF.